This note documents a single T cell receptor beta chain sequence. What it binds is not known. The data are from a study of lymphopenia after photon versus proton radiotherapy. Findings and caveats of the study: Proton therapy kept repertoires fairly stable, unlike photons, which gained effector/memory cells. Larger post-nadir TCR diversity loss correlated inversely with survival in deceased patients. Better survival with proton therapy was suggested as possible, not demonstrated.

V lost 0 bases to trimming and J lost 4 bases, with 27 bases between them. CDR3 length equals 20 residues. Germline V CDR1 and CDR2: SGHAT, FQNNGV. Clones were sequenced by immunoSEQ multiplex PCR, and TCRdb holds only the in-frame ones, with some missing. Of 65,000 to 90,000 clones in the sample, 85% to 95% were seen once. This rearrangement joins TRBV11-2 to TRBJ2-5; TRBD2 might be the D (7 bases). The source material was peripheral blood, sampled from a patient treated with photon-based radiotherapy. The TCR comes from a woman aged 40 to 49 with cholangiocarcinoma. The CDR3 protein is CASSLEASGGVSWKGETQYF. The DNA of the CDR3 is TGTGCCAGCAGCTTAGAAGCCTCGGGGGGCGTGTCTTGGAAGGGAGAGACCCAGTACTTC.